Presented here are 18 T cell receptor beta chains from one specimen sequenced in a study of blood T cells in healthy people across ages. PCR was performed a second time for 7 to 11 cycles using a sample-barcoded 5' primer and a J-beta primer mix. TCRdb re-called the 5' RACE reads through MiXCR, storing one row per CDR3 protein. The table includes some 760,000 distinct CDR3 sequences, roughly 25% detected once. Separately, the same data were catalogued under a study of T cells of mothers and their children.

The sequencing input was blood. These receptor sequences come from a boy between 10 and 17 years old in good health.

CDR3 in DNA: TGTGCCAGCAGTTATGATATACAGGGAGGCGATGGCTACACCTTC. Translating gives CASSYDIQGGDGYTF. The chain has TRBV6-5 and TRBJ1-2; tentatively, D is TRBD1 (6 bases). The germline V and J ends were trimmed by 3 bases and 6 bases, with 17 bases remaining between them. Germline loops: CDR1 MNHEY, CDR2 SVGAGI. This CDR3 comprises 15 residues.

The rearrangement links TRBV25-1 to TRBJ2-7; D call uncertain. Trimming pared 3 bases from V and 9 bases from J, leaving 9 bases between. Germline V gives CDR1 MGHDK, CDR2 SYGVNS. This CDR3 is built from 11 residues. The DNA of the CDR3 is TGTGCCAGCAGTGAGGTCCGCAGGCAGTACTTC. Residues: CASSEVRRQYF.

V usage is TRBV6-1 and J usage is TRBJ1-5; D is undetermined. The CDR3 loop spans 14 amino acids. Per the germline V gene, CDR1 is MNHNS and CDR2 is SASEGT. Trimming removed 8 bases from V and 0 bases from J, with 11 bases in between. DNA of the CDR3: TGTGCCAGCCTCCGGACTACTAGCAATCAGCCCCAGCATTTT. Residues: CASLRTTSNQPQHF.

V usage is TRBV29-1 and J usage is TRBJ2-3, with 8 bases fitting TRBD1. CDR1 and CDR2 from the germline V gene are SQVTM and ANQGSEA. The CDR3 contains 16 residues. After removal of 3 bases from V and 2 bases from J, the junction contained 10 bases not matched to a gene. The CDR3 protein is CSVDWTGPISTDTQYF. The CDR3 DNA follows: TGCAGCGTTGATTGGACAGGGCCTATTTCCACAGATACGCAGTATTTT.

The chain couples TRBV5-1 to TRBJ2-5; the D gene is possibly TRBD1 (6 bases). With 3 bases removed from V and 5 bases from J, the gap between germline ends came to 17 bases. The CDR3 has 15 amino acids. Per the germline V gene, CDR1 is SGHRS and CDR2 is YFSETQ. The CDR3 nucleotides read TGCGCCAGCAGCTCCACAGGGCCGGGTGCGGAGACCCAGTACTTC. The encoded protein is CASSSTGPGAETQYF.

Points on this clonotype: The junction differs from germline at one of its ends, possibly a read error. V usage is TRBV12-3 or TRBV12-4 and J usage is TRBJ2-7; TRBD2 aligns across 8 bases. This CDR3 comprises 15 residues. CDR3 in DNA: TGTGCCAACAGTTTCTGGCGGGGGGAATCCTACGAGCAGTACTTC. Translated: CANSFWRGESYEQYF.

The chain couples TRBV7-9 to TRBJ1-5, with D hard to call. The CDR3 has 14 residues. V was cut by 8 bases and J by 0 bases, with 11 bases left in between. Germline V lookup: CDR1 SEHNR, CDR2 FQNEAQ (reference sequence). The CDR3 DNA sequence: TGTGCCAGCGGCCCCCTCCCTAGCAATCAGCCCCAGCATTTT. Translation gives CASGPLPSNQPQHF.

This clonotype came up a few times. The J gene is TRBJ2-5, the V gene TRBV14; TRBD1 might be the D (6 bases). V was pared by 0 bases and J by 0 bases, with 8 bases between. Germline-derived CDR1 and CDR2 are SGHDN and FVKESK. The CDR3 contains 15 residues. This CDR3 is CASSQDDRYQETQYF. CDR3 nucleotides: TGTGCCAGCAGCCAAGATGACAGGTACCAAGAGACCCAGTACTTC.

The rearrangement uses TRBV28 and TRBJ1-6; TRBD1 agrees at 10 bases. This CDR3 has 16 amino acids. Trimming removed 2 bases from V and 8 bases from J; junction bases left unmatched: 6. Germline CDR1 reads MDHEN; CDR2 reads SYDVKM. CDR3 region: CASSLQFGQGDSPLHF. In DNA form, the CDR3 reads TGTGCCAGCAGTTTACAATTTGGACAGGGGGATTCACCCCTCCACTTT. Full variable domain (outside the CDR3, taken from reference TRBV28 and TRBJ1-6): DVKVTQSSRYLVKRTGEKVFLECVQDMDHENMFWYRQDPGLGLRLIYFSYDVKMKEKGDIPEGYSVSREKKERFSLILESASTNQTSMYLCASSLQFGQGDSPLHFGNGTRLTVT.

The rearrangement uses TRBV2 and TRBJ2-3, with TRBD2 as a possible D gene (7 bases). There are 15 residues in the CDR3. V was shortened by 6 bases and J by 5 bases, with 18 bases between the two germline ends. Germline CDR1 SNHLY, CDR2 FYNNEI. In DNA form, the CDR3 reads TGTGCCAGCAGGACGGGTCGGGGGGCCAAAGATACGCAGTATTTT. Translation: CASRTGRGAKDTQYF.

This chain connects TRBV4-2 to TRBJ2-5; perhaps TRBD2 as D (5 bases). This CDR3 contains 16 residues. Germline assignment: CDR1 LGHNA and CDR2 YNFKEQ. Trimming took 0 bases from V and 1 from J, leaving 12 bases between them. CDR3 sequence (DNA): TGTGCCAGCAGCCAAGACCCACTAGGAATCCAAGAGACCCAGTACTTC. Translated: CASSQDPLGIQETQYF.

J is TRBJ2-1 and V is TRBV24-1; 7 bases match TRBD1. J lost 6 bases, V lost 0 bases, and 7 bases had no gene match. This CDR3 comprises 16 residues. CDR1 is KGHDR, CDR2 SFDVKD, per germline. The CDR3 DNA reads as TGTGCCACCAGTGATTTGGAGGGGGCGGGCATCAATGAGCAGTTCTTC. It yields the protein CATSDLEGAGINEQFF.

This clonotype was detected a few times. DNA of the CDR3: TGTGCCAGCAGAACTCCGGCTCGCTCCTACGAGCAGTACTTC. The encoded protein is CASRTPARSYEQYF. V usage is TRBV6-5 and J usage is TRBJ2-5, with D hard to call. The J call may be incorrect, as the DNA end agrees better with TRBJ2-7. The germline CDR1 and CDR2 sequences are MNHEY and SVGAGI. The CDR3 is 14 amino acids.

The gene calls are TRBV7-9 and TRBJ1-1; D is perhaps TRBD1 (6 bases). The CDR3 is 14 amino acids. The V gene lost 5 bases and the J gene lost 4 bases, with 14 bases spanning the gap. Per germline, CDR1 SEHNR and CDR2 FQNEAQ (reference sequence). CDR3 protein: CASSANRAPTEAFF. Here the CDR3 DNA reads TGTGCCAGCAGCGCAAACAGGGCTCCCACTGAAGCTTTCTTT.

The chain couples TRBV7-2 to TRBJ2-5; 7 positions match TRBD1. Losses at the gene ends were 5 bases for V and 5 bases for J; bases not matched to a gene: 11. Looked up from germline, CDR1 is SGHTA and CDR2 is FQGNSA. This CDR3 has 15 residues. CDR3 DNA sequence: TGTGCCAGCAGCCGCCCGACAGGGTGGACGGAGACCCAGTACTTC. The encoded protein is CASSRPTGWTETQYF.

As DNA, the CDR3 is TGCGCCAGCAGCCAAGGGGGGCCGCTAAGCACAGATACGCAGTATTTT. This sequence encodes CASSQGGPLSTDTQYF. The genes are TRBV4-3 and TRBJ2-3, with D tentatively TRBD1 (6 bases). This CDR3 has 16 amino acids. Germline V gives CDR1 LGHNA, CDR2 YSLEER. The V end was cut by 1 base, the J end by 0 bases, with 11 bases between.

CDR3 nucleotides: TGCGCCAGCAGCCATGGCCTCGATGAAAAACTGTTTTTT. Translated: CASSHGLDEKLFF. The chain uses TRBV4-3 and TRBJ1-4; D remains ambiguous. V dropped 3 bases and J dropped 6 bases, with 8 bases sitting between them. Germline assignment: CDR1 LGHNA and CDR2 YSLEER. This CDR3 comprises 13 residues.

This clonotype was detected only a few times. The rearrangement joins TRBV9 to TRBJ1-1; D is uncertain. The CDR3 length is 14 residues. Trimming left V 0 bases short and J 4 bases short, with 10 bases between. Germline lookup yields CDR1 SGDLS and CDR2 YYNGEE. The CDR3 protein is CASSVGGTTTEAFF. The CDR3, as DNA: TGTGCCAGCAGCGTAGGAGGCACGACCACTGAAGCTTTCTTT.